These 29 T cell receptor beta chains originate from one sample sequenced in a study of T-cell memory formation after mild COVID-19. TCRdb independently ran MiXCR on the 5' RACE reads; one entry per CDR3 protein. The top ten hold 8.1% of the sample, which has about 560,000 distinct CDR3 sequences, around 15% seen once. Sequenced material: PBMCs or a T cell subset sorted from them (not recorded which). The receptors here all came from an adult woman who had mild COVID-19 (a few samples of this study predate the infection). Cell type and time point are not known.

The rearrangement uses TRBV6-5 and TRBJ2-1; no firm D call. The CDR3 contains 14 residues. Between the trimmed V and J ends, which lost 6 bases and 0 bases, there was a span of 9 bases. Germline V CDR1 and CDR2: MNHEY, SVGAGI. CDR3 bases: TGTGCCAGCAGACCTGCAACCTCCTACAATGAGCAGTTCTTC. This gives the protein CASRPATSYNEQFF.

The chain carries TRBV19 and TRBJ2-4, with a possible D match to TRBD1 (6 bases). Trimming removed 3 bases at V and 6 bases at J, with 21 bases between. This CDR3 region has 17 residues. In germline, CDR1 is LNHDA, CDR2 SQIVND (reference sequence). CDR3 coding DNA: TGTGCCAGTAGTATGAGCAGGGGCTGGGGTAAATTAAACATTCAGTACTTC. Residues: CASSMSRGWGKLNIQYF. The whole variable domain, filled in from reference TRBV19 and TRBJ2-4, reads DGGITQSPKYLFRKEGQNVTLSCEQNLNHDAMYWYRQDPGQGLRLIYYSQIVNDFQKGDIAEGYSVSREKKESFPLTVTSAQKNPTAFYLCASSMSRGWGKLNIQYFGAGTRLSVL.

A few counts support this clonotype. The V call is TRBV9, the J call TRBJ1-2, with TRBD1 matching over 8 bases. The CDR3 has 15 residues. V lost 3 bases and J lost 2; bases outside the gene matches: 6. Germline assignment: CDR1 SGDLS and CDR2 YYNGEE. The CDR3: CASSAPRTGNYGYTF. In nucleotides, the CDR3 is TGTGCCAGCAGCGCCCCCCGGACAGGGAACTATGGCTACACCTTC.

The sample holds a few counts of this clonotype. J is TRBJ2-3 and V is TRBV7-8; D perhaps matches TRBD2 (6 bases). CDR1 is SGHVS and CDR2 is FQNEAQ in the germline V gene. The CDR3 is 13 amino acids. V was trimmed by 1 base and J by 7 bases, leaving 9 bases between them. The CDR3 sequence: CASSLGGGNTQYF. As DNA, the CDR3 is TGTGCCAGCAGCTTAGGTGGAGGGAATACGCAGTATTTT.

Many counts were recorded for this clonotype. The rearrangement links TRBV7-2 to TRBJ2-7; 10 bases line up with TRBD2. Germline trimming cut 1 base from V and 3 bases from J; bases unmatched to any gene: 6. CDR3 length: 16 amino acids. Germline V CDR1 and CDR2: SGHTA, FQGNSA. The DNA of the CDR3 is TGTGCCAGCAGCTTAGTCCCCAGCGGGGGGGGCTACGAGCAGTACTTC. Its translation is CASSLVPSGGGYEQYF.

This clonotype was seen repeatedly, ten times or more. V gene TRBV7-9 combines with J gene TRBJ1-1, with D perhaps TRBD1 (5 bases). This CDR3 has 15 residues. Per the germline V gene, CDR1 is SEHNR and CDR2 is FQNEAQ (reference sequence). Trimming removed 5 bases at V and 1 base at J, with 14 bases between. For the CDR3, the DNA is TGTGCCAGCAGCCCCGCGACAGCCACGAACACTGAAGCTTTCTTT. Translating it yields CASSPATATNTEAFF. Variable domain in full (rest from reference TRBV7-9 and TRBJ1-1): DTGVSQNPRHKITKRGQNVTFRCDPISEHNRLYWYRQTLGQGPEFLTYFQNEAQLEKSRLLSDRFSAERPKGSFSTLEIQRTEQGDSAMYLCASSPATATNTEAFFGQGTRLTVV.

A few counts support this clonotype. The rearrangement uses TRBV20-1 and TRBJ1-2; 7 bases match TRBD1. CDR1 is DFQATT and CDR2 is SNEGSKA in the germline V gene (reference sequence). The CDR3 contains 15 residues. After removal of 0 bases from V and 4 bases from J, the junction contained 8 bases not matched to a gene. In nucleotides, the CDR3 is TGCAGTGCTAGAGATCGGAGACAGGGTATCTATGGCTACACCTTC. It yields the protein CSARDRRQGIYGYTF.

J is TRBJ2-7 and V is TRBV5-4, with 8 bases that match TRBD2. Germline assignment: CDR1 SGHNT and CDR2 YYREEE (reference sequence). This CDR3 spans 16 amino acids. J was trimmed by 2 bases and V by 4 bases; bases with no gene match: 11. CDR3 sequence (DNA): TGTGCCAGCAGCAAAGGACTAGCCCACGGAACCTACGAGCAGTACTTC. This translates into CASSKGLAHGTYEQYF.

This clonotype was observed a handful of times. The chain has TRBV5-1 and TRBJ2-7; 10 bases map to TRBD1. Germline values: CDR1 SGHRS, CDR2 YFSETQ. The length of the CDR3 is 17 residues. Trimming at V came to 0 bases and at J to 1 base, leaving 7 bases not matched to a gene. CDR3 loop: CASSLEPPGQGSYEQYF. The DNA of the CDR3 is TGCGCCAGCAGCTTGGAACCGCCGGGACAGGGGTCCTACGAGCAGTACTTC.

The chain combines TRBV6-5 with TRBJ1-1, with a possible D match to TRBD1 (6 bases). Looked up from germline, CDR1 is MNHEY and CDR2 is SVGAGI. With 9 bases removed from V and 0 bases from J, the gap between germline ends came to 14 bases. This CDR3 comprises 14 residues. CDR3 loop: CASGQREMNTEAFF. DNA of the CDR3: TGTGCCAGTGGACAGCGCGAAATGAACACTGAAGCTTTCTTT.

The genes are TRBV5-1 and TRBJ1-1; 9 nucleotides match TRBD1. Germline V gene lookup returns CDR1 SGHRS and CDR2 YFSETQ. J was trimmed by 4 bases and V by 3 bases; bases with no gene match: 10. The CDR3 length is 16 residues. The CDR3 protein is CASSYGTGRLGTEAFF. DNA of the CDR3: TGCGCCAGCAGCTATGGGACAGGGCGTTTGGGCACTGAAGCTTTCTTT.

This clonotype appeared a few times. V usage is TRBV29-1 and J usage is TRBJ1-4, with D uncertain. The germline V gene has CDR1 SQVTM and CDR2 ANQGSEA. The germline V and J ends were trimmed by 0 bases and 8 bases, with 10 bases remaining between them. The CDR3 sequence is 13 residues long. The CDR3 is CSVEDLGEEKLFF. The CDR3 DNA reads TGCAGCGTTGAAGATCTGGGCGAGGAAAAACTGTTTTTT.

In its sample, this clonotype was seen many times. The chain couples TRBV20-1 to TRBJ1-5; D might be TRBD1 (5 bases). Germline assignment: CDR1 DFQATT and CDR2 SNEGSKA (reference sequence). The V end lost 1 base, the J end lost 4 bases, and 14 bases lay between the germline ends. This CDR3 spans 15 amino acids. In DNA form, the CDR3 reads TGCAGTGCTAGAGGAACGGGGGGAGGAAATCAGCCCCAGCATTTT. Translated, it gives CSARGTGGGNQPQHF.

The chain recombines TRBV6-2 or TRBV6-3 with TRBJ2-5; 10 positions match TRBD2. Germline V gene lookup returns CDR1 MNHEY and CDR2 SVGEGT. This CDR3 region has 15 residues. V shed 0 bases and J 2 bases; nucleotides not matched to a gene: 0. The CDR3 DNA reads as TGTGCCAGCAGTTACTCGGGACTAGCGCAAGAGACCCAGTACTTC. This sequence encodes CASSYSGLAQETQYF.

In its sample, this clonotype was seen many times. CDR3: CASSQPGLRGKQRLNEQYF. The CDR3 bases are TGTGCCAGCAGCCAACCGGGTCTCAGGGGCAAACAACGCCTAAACGAGCAGTACTTC. The genes are TRBV3-1 and TRBJ2-7; D is possibly TRBD1 (6 bases). V was pared by 2 bases and J by 5 bases, with 28 bases between. CDR1 and CDR2 (germline): LGHDT, YNNKEL (reference sequence). CDR3 length: 19 amino acids.

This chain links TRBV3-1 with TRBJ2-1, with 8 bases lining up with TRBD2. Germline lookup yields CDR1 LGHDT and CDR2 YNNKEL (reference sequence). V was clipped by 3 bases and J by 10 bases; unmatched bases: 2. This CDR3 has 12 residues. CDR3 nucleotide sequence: TGTGCCAGCAGCCATAGACTAGCGGAGCAGTTCTTC. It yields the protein CASSHRLAEQFF.

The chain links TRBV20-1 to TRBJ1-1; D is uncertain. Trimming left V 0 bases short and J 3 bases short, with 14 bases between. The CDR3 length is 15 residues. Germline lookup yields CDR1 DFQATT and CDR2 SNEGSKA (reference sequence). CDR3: CSARDPRGGDTEAFF. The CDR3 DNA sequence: TGCAGTGCTAGAGACCCCCGGGGAGGAGACACTGAAGCTTTCTTT.

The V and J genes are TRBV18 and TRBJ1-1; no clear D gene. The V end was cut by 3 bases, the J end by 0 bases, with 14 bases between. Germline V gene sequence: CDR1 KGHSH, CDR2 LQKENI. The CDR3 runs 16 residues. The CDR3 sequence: CASSPRGLSMNTEAFF. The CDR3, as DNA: TGTGCCAGCTCACCCCGTGGTTTGAGTATGAACACTGAAGCTTTCTTT. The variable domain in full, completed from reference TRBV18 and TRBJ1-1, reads NAGVMQNPRHLVRRRGQEARLRCSPMKGHSHVYWYRQLPEEGLKFMVYLQKENIIDESGMPKERFSAEFPKEGPSILRIQQVVRGDSAAYFCASSPRGLSMNTEAFFGQGTRLTVV.

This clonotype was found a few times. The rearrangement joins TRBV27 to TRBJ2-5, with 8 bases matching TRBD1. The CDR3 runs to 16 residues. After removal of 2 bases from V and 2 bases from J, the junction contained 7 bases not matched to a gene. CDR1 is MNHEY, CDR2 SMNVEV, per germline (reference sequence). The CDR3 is CASSLRQGAGQETQYF. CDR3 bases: TGTGCCAGCAGTTTAAGGCAGGGGGCTGGGCAAGAGACCCAGTACTTC.

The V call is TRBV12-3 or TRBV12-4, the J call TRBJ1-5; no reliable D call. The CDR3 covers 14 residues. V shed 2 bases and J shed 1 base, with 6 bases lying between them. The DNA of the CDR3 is TGTGCCAGCAGTTTAACCACCAGCAATCAGCCCCAGCATTTT. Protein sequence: CASSLTTSNQPQHF.

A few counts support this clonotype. The DNA of the CDR3 is TGTGCCAGCAGACAGGGGGCGAGTAACACTGAAGCTTTCTTT. This gives the protein CASRQGASNTEAFF. V gene TRBV12-3 or TRBV12-4 combines with J gene TRBJ1-1, with TRBD1 matching 9 bases. Trimming cost V 6 bases and J 2 bases; bases outside gene matches: 4. The CDR3 extends over 14 amino acids.

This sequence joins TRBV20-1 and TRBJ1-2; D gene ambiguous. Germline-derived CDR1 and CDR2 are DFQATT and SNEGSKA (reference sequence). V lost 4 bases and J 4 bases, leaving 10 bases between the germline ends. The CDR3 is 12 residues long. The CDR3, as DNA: TGCAGTGCTACCGGGGATCTCTATGGCTACACCTTC. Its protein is CSATGDLYGYTF.

Written as DNA, the CDR3 is TGTGCCAGTAGTATAATCGGGACTAGCGGGAGTGGGGAGCAGTTCTTC. Translated, it gives CASSIIGTSGSGEQFF. V and J are TRBV19 and TRBJ2-1; TRBD2 agrees at 14 bases. The CDR3 runs 16 residues. Per germline, CDR1 LNHDA and CDR2 SQIVND (reference sequence). The trim removed 2 bases at V and 10 bases at J, leaving 7 bases unmatched.

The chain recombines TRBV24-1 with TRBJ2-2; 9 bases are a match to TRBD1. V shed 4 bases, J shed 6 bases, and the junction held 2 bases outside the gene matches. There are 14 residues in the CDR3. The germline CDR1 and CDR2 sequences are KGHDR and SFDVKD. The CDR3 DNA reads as TGTGCCACCAGTGACACAGGGGGCTCCGGGGAGCTGTTTTTT. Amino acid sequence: CATSDTGGSGELFF.

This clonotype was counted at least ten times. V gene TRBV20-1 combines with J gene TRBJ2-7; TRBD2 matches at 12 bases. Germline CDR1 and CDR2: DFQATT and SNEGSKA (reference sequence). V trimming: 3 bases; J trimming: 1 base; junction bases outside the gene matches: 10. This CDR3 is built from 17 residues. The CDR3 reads CSASGLTSGSLSYEQYF. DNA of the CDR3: TGCAGTGCTAGCGGTCTGACTAGCGGGAGTCTTTCCTACGAGCAGTACTTC.

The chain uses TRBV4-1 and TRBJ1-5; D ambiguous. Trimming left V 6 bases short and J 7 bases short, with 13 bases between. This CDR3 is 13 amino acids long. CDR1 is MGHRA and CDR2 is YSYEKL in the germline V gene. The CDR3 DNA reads TGCGCCAGCAGGGCAGGTTGGGGACAGCCCCAGCATTTT. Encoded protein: CASRAGWGQPQHF.

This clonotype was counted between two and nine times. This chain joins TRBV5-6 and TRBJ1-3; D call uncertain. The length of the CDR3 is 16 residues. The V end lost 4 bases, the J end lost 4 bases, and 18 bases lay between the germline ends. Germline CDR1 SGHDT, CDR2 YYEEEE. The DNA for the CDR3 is TGTGCCAGCAGCGACCTGGGCGGGCCGCTGGGAAACACCATATATTTT. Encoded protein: CASSDLGGPLGNTIYF.

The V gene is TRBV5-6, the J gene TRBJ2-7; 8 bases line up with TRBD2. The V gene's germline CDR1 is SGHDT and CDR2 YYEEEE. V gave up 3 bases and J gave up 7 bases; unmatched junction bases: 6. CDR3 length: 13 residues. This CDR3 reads CASSWGTRLEQYF. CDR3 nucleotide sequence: TGTGCCAGCAGCTGGGGGACTAGATTAGAGCAGTACTTC.

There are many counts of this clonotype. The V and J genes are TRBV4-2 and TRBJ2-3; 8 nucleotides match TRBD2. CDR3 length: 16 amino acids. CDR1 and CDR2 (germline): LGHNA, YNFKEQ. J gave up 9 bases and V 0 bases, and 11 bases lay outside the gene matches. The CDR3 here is CASSQEERGSGGTQYF. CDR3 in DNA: TGTGCCAGCAGCCAAGAAGAGCGGGGGTCCGGGGGGACGCAGTATTTT.